These 23 T cell receptor beta chains originate from one sample sequenced in a study of OX40 agonist ivuxolimab in advanced cancers. Sequencing used immunoSEQ multiplex PCR; TCRdb keeps in-frame clones, though not all of them. The sample has tens of thousands of clones; about four fifths are singletons. Sample: CD4+ or CD8+ T cells sorted from blood, taken in a trial of the OX40 agonist ivuxolimab. The receptor set was obtained from an adult with an advanced solid tumor such as melanoma, head and neck, liver or kidney cancer.

The gene calls are TRBV11-2 and TRBJ2-7; 8 positions agree with TRBD1. CDR3 length equals 15 residues. The V gene's germline CDR1 is SGHAT and CDR2 FQNNGV. V lost 5 bases and J lost 6; bases outside the gene matches: 12. CDR3 in DNA: TGTGCCAGCAGCCCCACGACAGGGGCCTGGGGCGAGCAGTACTTC. It is translated as CASSPTTGAWGEQYF. The variable domain in full, with the rest retrieved from reference TRBV11-2 and TRBJ2-7, is EAGVAQSPRYKIIEKRQSVAFWCNPISGHATLYWYQQILGQGPKLLIQFQNNGVVDDSQLPKDRFSAERLKGVDSTLKIQPAKLEDSAVYLCASSPTTGAWGEQYFGPGTRLTVT.

This chain uses TRBV28 with TRBJ2-2; TRBD1 matches at 8 bases. Trimming at V came to 5 bases and at J to 5 bases, leaving 7 bases not matched to a gene. The CDR3 loop spans 15 amino acids. Looked up from germline, CDR1 is MDHEN and CDR2 is SYDVKM. The CDR3 region has the DNA TGTGCCAGCAGTCTCTGGACAGGGTATACCGGGGAGCTGTTTTTT. The encoded protein is CASSLWTGYTGELFF.

The chain links TRBV19 to TRBJ2-7; TRBD1 matches at 8 bases. The CDR3 has 15 amino acids. The germline V gene has CDR1 LNHDA and CDR2 SQIVND (reference sequence). Trimming removed 5 bases from V and 3 bases from J; junction bases left unmatched: 9. The CDR3 spells CASSPTDRAHYEQYF. Here the CDR3 DNA reads TGTGCCAGTAGTCCTACGGACAGGGCGCACTACGAGCAGTACTTC.

This clone was found many times. This sequence joins TRBV7-9 and TRBJ2-7, with D unclear. Trimming removed 4 bases at V and 0 bases at J, with 10 bases between. The CDR3 contains 14 residues. Germline CDR1 is SEHNR and CDR2 is FQNEAQ (reference sequence). This chain's CDR3 is CASSWSGSSYEQYF. As DNA, the CDR3 is TGTGCCAGCAGCTGGAGTGGGTCCTCCTACGAGCAGTACTTC.

The chain recombines TRBV7-9 with TRBJ2-7, with D tentatively TRBD2 (6 bases). There are 14 residues in the CDR3. V dropped 6 bases and J dropped 4 bases, with 16 bases sitting between them. The germline gives CDR1 SEHNR, CDR2 FQNEAQ (reference sequence). The CDR3 DNA reads TGTGCCAGCAGTCCCGGGACTCGATTTTACGAGCAGTACTTC. Translated, it gives CASSPGTRFYEQYF.

This chain joins TRBV7-8 and TRBJ2-1; 11 positions match TRBD2. Germline V gene sequence: CDR1 SGHVS, CDR2 FQNEAQ. The J segment lost 8 bases and the V segment lost 5 bases, leaving 8 bases of the junction unmatched. This CDR3 contains 15 residues. The CDR3 sequence: CASSAGLAVWDEQFF. As DNA, the CDR3 is TGTGCCAGCAGCGCGGGACTAGCGGTCTGGGATGAGCAGTTCTTC.

The chain carries TRBV29-1 and TRBJ1-2, with 7 bases identical to TRBD1. The germline gives CDR1 SQVTM, CDR2 ANQGSEA. This CDR3 is 13 amino acids long. V dropped 6 bases and J dropped 2; count of bases not matched to a gene: 6. The CDR3 bases are TGCAGCGTGCAACACAGGGGCAACTATGGCTACACCTTC. Translating it yields CSVQHRGNYGYTF. The entire variable domain, with the rest obtained from reference TRBV29-1 and TRBJ1-2, is as follows: SAVISQKPSRDICQRGTSLTIQCQVDSQVTMMFWYRQQPGQSLTLIATANQGSEATYESGFVIDKFPISRPNLTFSTLTVSNMSPEDSSIYLCSVQHRGNYGYTFGSGTRLTVV.

The chain combines TRBV4-1 with TRBJ2-1, with TRBD2 matching over 7 bases. CDR1 is MGHRA, CDR2 YSYEKL, per germline. The CDR3 is made up of 13 amino acids. After removal of 1 base from V and 6 bases from J, the junction contained 0 bases not matched to a gene. Here the CDR3 reads CASSQGTSNEQFF. CDR3 DNA sequence: TGCGCCAGCAGCCAAGGGACTAGCAATGAGCAGTTCTTC.

The rearrangement uses TRBV6-1 and TRBJ2-1; D assignment may be TRBD1 or TRBD2 (5 bases each). Germline CDR1 MNHNS, CDR2 SASEGT. The V end lost 2 bases, the J end lost 7 bases, and 18 bases lay between the germline ends. CDR3 length: 16 residues. CDR3 sequence: CASSERGLEWRNEQFF. As DNA, the CDR3 is TGTGCCAGCAGTGAAAGGGGATTAGAGTGGAGGAATGAGCAGTTCTTC.

This clone was seen repeatedly, ten times or more. The chain recombines TRBV4-3 with TRBJ2-1, with D unresolved. Trimming pared 1 base from V and 6 bases from J, leaving 4 bases between. This CDR3 region has 12 residues. Germline CDR1 reads LGHNA; CDR2 reads YSLEER. CDR3 DNA sequence: TGCGCCAGCAGCCAAGTTCTCAATGAGCAGTTCTTC. Protein sequence: CASSQVLNEQFF.

A remark on this clone: The same CDR3 arises from other DNA sequences in this sample as well. This chain connects TRBV29-1 to TRBJ2-2; 12 positions agree with TRBD2. Trimming took 7 bases from V and 4 from J; bases not matched to a gene: 7. Germline CDR1 SQVTM, CDR2 ANQGSEA. CDR3 size: 15 residues. This CDR3 reads CSGRLAGEATGELFF. The CDR3 DNA reads as TGCAGCGGGCGACTAGCGGGAGAGGCCACCGGGGAGCTGTTTTTT.

J is TRBJ2-6 and V is TRBV19; 7 positions agree with TRBD1. Germline V gives CDR1 LNHDA, CDR2 SQIVND (reference sequence). The V gene end was trimmed by 1 base and the J gene end by 12 bases; junction bases not matched to a gene: 6. The CDR3 loop spans 14 amino acids. The CDR3 DNA reads as TGTGCCAGTAGTATAGTGAGCAGGGGGAGCGTCCTGACTTTC. This encodes CASSIVSRGSVLTF.

The genes are TRBV10-3 and TRBJ1-4; D gene uncertain. The CDR3 is 13 amino acids. The V and J ends lost 3 bases and 8 bases respectively, with 10 bases between them. CDR1 and CDR2 (germline): ENHRY, SYGVKD. In nucleotides, the CDR3 is TGTGCCATCAGTGACAACATCGGGGAAAAACTGTTTTTT. Its translation: CAISDNIGEKLFF.

About this clone itself: The junction departs from the called germline gene at one end, perhaps through a read error. Different DNA sequences within this sample yield the same CDR3. The chain employs TRBV7-8 and TRBJ2-7, with 14 bases identical to TRBD2. Germline CDR1 is SGHVS and CDR2 is FQNEAQ. The CDR3 runs 16 residues. The DNA of the CDR3 is TGTGCCAGCAGCGAAGGCCAGGGACTAGCGGGAGACGAGCAGTATTTC. Its protein is CASSEGQGLAGDEQYF.

The chain employs TRBV5-1 and TRBJ1-4; 10 positions agree with TRBD1. J was trimmed by 4 bases and V by 4 bases; bases with no gene match: 13. CDR3 length equals 18 residues. Per germline, CDR1 SGHRS and CDR2 YFSETQ. As DNA, the CDR3 is TGCGCCAGCAGCCTAGGACAGGGGGATAGTCTTAATAATGAAAAACTGTTTTTT. Translating it yields CASSLGQGDSLNNEKLFF.

The genes are TRBV13 and TRBJ2-1, with 13 bases matching TRBD2. V was pared by 4 bases and J by 7 bases, with 7 bases of the junction left unmatched. This CDR3 has 16 residues. Germline CDR1 and CDR2: PRHDT and FYEKMQ (reference sequence). The CDR3 DNA follows: TGTGCCAGCAGCTCCGCCACTAGCGGGAGGGCAAATGAGCAGTTCTTC. It codes for CASSSATSGRANEQFF.

The V gene is TRBV10-2, the J gene TRBJ2-2; weak D call: TRBD1 (6 bases). V shed 4 bases and J shed 0 bases, with 9 bases lying between them. Germline CDR1 WSHSY, CDR2 SAAADI. The CDR3 totals 15 residues. CDR3 nucleotide sequence: TGCGCCAGCAGTGGGGCAGGGGCGAACACCGGGGAGCTGTTTTTT. Protein product: CASSGAGANTGELFF.

J is TRBJ2-1 and V is TRBV7-9; D perhaps matches TRBD2 (7 bases). The germline gives CDR1 SEHNR, CDR2 FQNEAQ (reference sequence). There are 15 residues in the CDR3. V was shortened by 7 bases and J by 7 bases, with 20 bases between the two germline ends. The CDR3 is CASIVGRGGRNEQFF. The CDR3 DNA follows: TGTGCCAGCATCGTAGGTAGGGGGGGCCGGAATGAGCAGTTCTTC.

This clone came up a few times. The chain joins TRBV21-1 to TRBJ2-1; the table's D call, TRBD1, has no DNA check behind it. TRBV21-1 is classified as a pseudogene. The CDR3 runs 16 residues. CDR3 in amino acids: CASSKLRQGAFNEQFF. CDR3 nucleotides: TGTGCCAGCAGCAAATTACGACAGGGGGCATTCAATGAGCAGTTCTTC.

The chain recombines TRBV28 with TRBJ2-6; the D gene is possibly TRBD1 (5 bases). Trimming took 6 bases from V and 2 from J, leaving 14 bases between them. The CDR3 has 16 amino acids. Germline V CDR1 and CDR2: MDHEN, SYDVKM. In DNA, the CDR3 is TGTGCCAGCAGCAAACAGGCTCTGGCTGGGGCCAACGTCCTGACTTTC. Encoded protein: CASSKQALAGANVLTF.

V and J are TRBV11-2 and TRBJ2-7; either TRBD1 or TRBD2 may supply D (5 bases each). V was cut by 2 bases and J by 2 bases, with 25 bases left in between. CDR3 length: 19 residues. Germline values: CDR1 SGHAT, CDR2 FQNNGV. The CDR3 sequence: CASSLSPLSTGTDPYEQYF. CDR3 nucleotide sequence: TGTGCCAGCAGCTTATCTCCCCTCTCTACCGGGACGGACCCCTACGAGCAGTACTTC.

V gene TRBV6-1 combines with J gene TRBJ2-7; D is ambiguous. Germline values: CDR1 MNHNS, CDR2 SASEGT. CDR3 length: 14 residues. The germline V and J ends were trimmed by 3 bases and 3 bases, with 12 bases remaining between them. CDR3 loop: CASSDGVIGYEQYF. The CDR3, as DNA: TGTGCCAGCAGTGACGGTGTAATAGGCTACGAGCAGTACTTC.

This clone was recorded a few times. J is TRBJ1-5 and V is TRBV6-5, with D perhaps matching TRBD1 (6 bases). CDR1 is MNHEY, CDR2 SVGAGI, per germline. The CDR3 totals 14 residues. Trimming cost V 5 bases and J 1 base, with 9 bases left between them. CDR3 sequence: CASSQGYSNQPQHF. The CDR3 nucleotides are TGTGCCAGCAGTCAGGGGTACAGCAATCAGCCCCAGCATTTT.